The entry that follows covers one T cell receptor beta chain sequence. No antigen is known for it. The source of the sample is a study of OX40 agonist ivuxolimab in advanced cancers. Study information: Enrollees could have had prior anti-PD-1, anti-PD-L1 or anti-CTLA-4 therapy, which more than 30% had received. Three patients, one with hepatocellular carcinoma and two with cutaneous melanoma, responded partially.

Overall study findings and caveats: Dosing at 0.1 to 3.0 mg/kg was accompanied by clonal expansion of CD4+ and CD8+ blood T cells by week 6. No antigen was identified for the clonally expanded peripheral T cells.

This CDR3 spans 16 amino acids. J was trimmed by 2 bases and V by 3 bases; bases with no gene match: 8. The germline V gene has CDR1 KGHSH and CDR2 LQKENI. Some clones are missing from TCRdb's copy, which holds only in-frame ones; the method was immunoSEQ multiplex PCR. The sample shows about 80,000 clones, 85% to 95% of them seen only once. The J gene is TRBJ2-3, the V gene TRBV18; 7 bases map to TRBD2. The specimen was CD4+ or CD8+ T cells sorted from blood, collected in a trial of the OX40 agonist ivuxolimab. The clonotype originates from an adult with an advanced solid tumor such as melanoma, head and neck, liver or kidney cancer. Here the CDR3 DNA reads TGTGCCAGCTCACCCCTCGAAAGCGGGAACACAGATACGCAGTATTTT. It encodes CASSPLESGNTDTQYF.